These T cell receptor beta chains were read from a single sample in a study of shared T cell receptors in the human thymus. TCRdb's table, derived via immunoSEQ multiplex PCR, lists solely in-frame clones and lacks some. The sample carries hundreds of thousands of clones, 70% to 90% recorded once. Another study also made use of these data, one on human thymus T cells.

Source material: thymocytes. The receptor set was obtained from a boy younger than two with a congenital heart defect. Both conserved end residues are part of each CDR3. A D gene is named only where the DNA matches it firmly. Rows give clone size only sometimes, using once, few, many, or a class for an expanded clone.

TRBV19,-,TRBJ2-2,-,CATVGGEPGELFF,TGTGCCACAGTCGGGGGTGAACCCGGGGAGCTGTTTTTT
TRBV4-2,TRBD2,TRBJ2-3,-,CASSQDERTSGSSTDTQYF,TGTGCCAGCAGCCAAGACGAGAGGACTAGCGGTTCTAGCACAGATACGCAGTATTTT
TRBV6-5,-,TRBJ2-1,-,CASSFLTSAGEQFF,TGTGCCAGCAGTTTTTTGACTAGTGCGGGAGAGCAGTTCTTC
TRBV7-9,TRBD2,TRBJ2-1,-,CASSRLAGGNSPYNEQFF,TGTGCCAGCAGCCGACTAGCGGGAGGTAATAGCCCCTACAATGAGCAGTTCTTC
TRBV7-2,-,TRBJ1-5,-,CASSPDSDSNQPQHF,TGTGCCAGCAGCCCGGACAGCGATAGCAATCAGCCCCAGCATTTT
TRBV7-9,TRBD2,TRBJ2-7,-,CASSPGKLAGVPYEQYF,TGTGCCAGCAGCCCCGGAAAACTAGCGGGAGTTCCCTACGAGCAGTACTTC
TRBV28,TRBD1,TRBJ2-2,-,CASSPRYRGPRIARGSYTGELFF,TGTGCCAGCAGTCCCCGCTACAGGGGGCCTCGGATAGCGAGGGGTTCCTACACCGGGGAGCTGTTTTTT
TRBV6-5,-,TRBJ2-3,-,CASRATRHTDTQYF,TGTGCCAGCAGAGCTACCCGACACACAGATACGCAGTATTTT
TRBV27,-,TRBJ2-3,once,CASSPPQARTMILLDTQYF,TGTGCCAGCAGCCCCCCGCAGGCGAGGACTATGATTCTCTTGGATACGCAGTATTTT
TRBV19,-,TRBJ2-3,-,CASSRIRTDTQYF,TGTGCCAGTAGTAGGATCAGGACAGATACGCAGTATTTT
TRBV25-1,TRBD2,TRBJ2-7,-,CASSQASGRAGSYEQYF,TGTGCCAGCAGTCAGGCTAGCGGGAGGGCTGGCTCCTACGAGCAGTACTTC
TRBV4-1,-,TRBJ2-3,-,CASRITGILRDTQYF,TGCGCCAGCAGGATCACAGGGATCTTGAGAGATACGCAGTATTTT
TRBV2,-,TRBJ2-7,-,CASSEGLTYEQYF,TGTGCCAGCAGTGAAGGACTAACATACGAGCAGTACTTC
TRBV19,TRBD2,TRBJ2-1,few,CASSTGTSGVNEQFF,TGTGCCAGTAGTACGGGGACTAGCGGGGTCAATGAGCAGTTCTTC
TRBV10-1,-,TRBJ1-1,few,CASSPSGTEAFF,TGCGCCAGCAGTCCGAGCGGCACTGAAGCTTTCTTT
TRBV2,-,TRBJ2-7,-,CASRTDRSDEQYF,TGTGCCAGCAGGACTGACAGGTCTGATGAGCAGTACTTC
TRBV27,TRBD2,TRBJ2-1,-,CASSLSSGTSGHNEQFF,TGTGCCAGCAGTTTATCGTCCGGGACTAGCGGACACAATGAGCAGTTCTTC
TRBV27,TRBD1,TRBJ2-1,once,CASTHVDRDVNEQFF,TGTGCCAGCACACATGTCGACAGGGACGTCAATGAGCAGTTCTTC
TRBV19,TRBD2,TRBJ2-3,few,CASSTGQREGSTDTQYF,TGTGCCAGTAGTACAGGACAGCGGGAGGGTAGCACAGATACGCAGTATTTT
TRBV28,TRBD1,TRBJ1-2,-,CASSLKGAASYGYTF,TGTGCCAGCAGTCTCAAGGGGGCAGCCTCCTATGGCTACACCTTC
TRBV4-3,-,TRBJ2-1,once,CASSPSDTSGLNEQFF,TGCGCCAGCAGCCCCTCTGATACCAGCGGACTTAATGAGCAGTTCTTC
TRBV11-2,-,TRBJ2-3,-,CASSLLAGRSSTDTQYF,TGTGCCAGCAGCTTGCTGGCAGGGAGGAGTAGCACAGATACGCAGTATTTT
TRBV7-3,TRBD2,TRBJ2-1,-,CASSLVAESSGKWGHNEQFF,TGTGCCAGCAGCTTAGTCGCAGAGTCTAGCGGGAAATGGGGGCACAATGAGCAGTTCTTC
TRBV7-7,-,TRBJ2-6,-,CASSSEVEGLSPGANVLTF,TGTGCTAGCAGCTCCGAGGTTGAGGGATTAAGTCCTGGGGCCAACGTCCTGACTTTC
TRBV6-5,TRBD1,TRBJ1-3,few,CASSHATGKGNTIYF,TGTGCCAGCAGTCACGCGACAGGGAAAGGAAACACCATATATTTT
TRBV28,-,TRBJ1-5,-,CASSRLTGRYSNQPQHF,TGTGCCAGCAGTCGCCTGACAGGTAGATATAGCAATCAGCCCCAGCATTTT
TRBV7-8,-,TRBJ2-7,-,CASSLAYSYEQYF,TGTGCCAGCAGCTTAGCATATTCCTACGAGCAGTACTTC
TRBV18,-,TRBJ1-4,-,CASSPVRRREKLFF,TGTGCCAGCTCACCCGTACGGAGGCGCGAAAAACTGTTTTTT
TRBV21-1,-,TRBJ2-7,-,CASSPPGTVWIYEQYF,TGTGCCAGCAGCCCGCCCGGGACAGTCTGGATTTACGAGCAGTACTTC
TRBV7-6,TRBD1,TRBJ2-3,-,CASRRETGQSTDTQYF,TGTGCCAGCAGGAGAGAAACGGGACAGAGCACAGATACGCAGTATTTT
TRBV2,TRBD2,TRBJ2-1,once,CASNRTSGSYEQFF,TGTGCCAGCAATAGGACTAGCGGGAGCTATGAGCAGTTCTTC
TRBV4-2,-,TRBJ2-5,-,CASSQEMATGEYQETQYF,TGTGCCAGCAGCCAAGAGATGGCCACTGGGGAGTACCAAGAGACCCAGTACTTC
TRBV28,-,TRBJ2-7,few,CASSGQRKQYF,TGTGCCAGCAGTGGTCAGCGGAAGCAGTACTTC
TRBV2,-,TRBJ2-5,-,CASSAKRETQYF,TGTGCCAGCAGTGCGAAGCGCGAGACCCAGTACTTC
TRBV19,-,TRBJ1-2,-,CASSPPGVRSYGYTF,TGTGCCAGTAGTCCCCCCGGGGTGAGGTCCTATGGCTACACCTTC
TRBV5-8,TRBD1,TRBJ2-7,-,CASSQGDDSSIREQYF,TGTGCCAGCAGTCAGGGGGATGACAGCTCTATAAGAGAGCAGTACTTC
TRBV29-1,TRBD1,TRBJ1-1,few,CSVERGLRGHTEAFF,TGCAGCGTTGAAAGGGGGTTAAGGGGGCACACTGAAGCTTTCTTT
TRBV29-1,TRBD1,TRBJ2-1,few,CSVGRDSRYNEQFF,TGCAGCGTGGGCCGGGACAGTCGGTACAATGAGCAGTTCTTC
TRBV5-1,-,TRBJ1-1,-,CASSRGRGATEAFF,TGCGCCAGCAGTCGGGGTCGGGGAGCCACTGAAGCTTTCTTT
TRBV19,TRBD2,TRBJ2-3,-,CASSMASGRPTSTDTQYF,TGTGCCAGTAGTATGGCTAGCGGGAGGCCCACTTCCACAGATACGCAGTATTTT
TRBV7-9,TRBD1,TRBJ1-1,-,CASSLVWTGMNTEAFF,TGTGCCAGCAGCTTAGTGTGGACAGGGATGAACACTGAAGCTTTCTTT
TRBV9,TRBD2,TRBJ2-1,-,CASSVGEREGHNEQFF,TGTGCCAGCAGCGTAGGAGAGCGGGAGGGCCACAATGAGCAGTTCTTC
TRBV4-2,-,TRBJ2-7,few,CASSLNYANYEQYF,TGTGCCAGCAGCCTGAACTATGCGAACTACGAGCAGTACTTC
TRBV15,TRBD2,TRBJ2-7,-,CATSTGEGTSGRKGSYEQYF,TGTGCCACCAGCACAGGTGAGGGGACTAGCGGGAGAAAAGGCTCCTACGAGCAGTACTTC
TRBV7-6,-,TRBJ2-2,-,CASRGRTGELFF,TGTGCCAGCAGAGGGAGGACCGGGGAGCTGTTTTTT
TRBV7-9,-,TRBJ2-7,-,CASSSPRQEGYEQYF,TGTGCCAGCAGCTCCCCCCGGCAGGAAGGTTACGAGCAGTACTTC
TRBV19,TRBD2,TRBJ2-7,-,CASKREPYEQYF,TGTGCCAGTAAGCGGGAGCCCTACGAGCAGTACTTC
TRBV4-3,TRBD2,TRBJ2-1,-,CASSQDQGTSNSYNEQFF,TGCGCCAGCAGCCAAGATCAAGGGACTAGCAATTCCTACAATGAGCAGTTCTTC
TRBV7-8,TRBD1,TRBJ1-1,-,CASRQGETEAFF,TGTGCCAGCAGGCAGGGGGAAACTGAAGCTTTCTTT
TRBV29-1,TRBD2,TRBJ2-1,once,CSVEGREGLNEQFF,TGCAGCGTCGAGGGGCGGGAGGGCCTGAATGAGCAGTTCTTC
TRBV7-9,TRBD2,TRBJ2-2,-,CASKKGGLANVGRPGELFF,TGTGCCAGCAAAAAAGGGGGACTAGCGAACGTCGGAAGACCGGGGGAGCTGTTTTTT
TRBV20-1,-,TRBJ1-2,-,CSGRRGYTF,TGCAGTGGTCGGAGGGGCTACACCTTC
TRBV14,-,TRBJ2-7,-,CASSFSYEQYF,TGTGCCAGCAGCTTCAGTTACGAGCAGTACTTC